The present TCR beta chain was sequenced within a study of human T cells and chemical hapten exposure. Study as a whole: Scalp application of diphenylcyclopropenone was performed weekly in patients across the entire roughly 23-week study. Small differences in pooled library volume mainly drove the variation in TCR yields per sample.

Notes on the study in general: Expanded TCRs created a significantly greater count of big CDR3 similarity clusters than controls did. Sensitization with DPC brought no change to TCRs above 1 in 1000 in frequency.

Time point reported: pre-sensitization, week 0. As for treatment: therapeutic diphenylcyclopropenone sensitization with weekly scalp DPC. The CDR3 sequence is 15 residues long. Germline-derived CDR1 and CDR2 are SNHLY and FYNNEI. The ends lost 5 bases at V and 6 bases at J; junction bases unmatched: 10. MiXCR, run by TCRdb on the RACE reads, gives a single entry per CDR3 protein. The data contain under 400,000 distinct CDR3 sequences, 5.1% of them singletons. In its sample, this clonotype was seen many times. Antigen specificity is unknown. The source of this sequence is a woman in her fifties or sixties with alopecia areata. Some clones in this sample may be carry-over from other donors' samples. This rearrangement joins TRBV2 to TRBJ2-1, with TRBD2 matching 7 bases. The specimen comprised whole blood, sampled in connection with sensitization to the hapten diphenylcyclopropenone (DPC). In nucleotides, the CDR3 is TGTGCCAGCAGTCCCGACGGGGGAGGGTCCAATGAGCAGTTCTTC. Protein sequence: CASSPDGGGSNEQFF.